The T cell receptor beta chain described here comes from a study of T cell responses to AZD1222 COVID-19 vaccine (dated by TCRdb to about 2021). For the wider study: AZD1222 recipients with second doses at about 4 weeks or about 12 weeks were pooled, because spike-specific TCR depth and breadth did not differ between schedules. Trial participants were enrolled by age into subgroups of 18-55, 56-69 and 70-plus years, and around 150, 28 and 57 TCR-sequenced participants, respectively, were included in these subgroups. TCR sequencing was performed for some 250 trial participants, of whom some 200 were given two doses of AZD1222 and some 26 were given two doses of MenACWY control vaccine. General findings and caveats noted by the study authors: Most participants were white British and females outnumbered males, and the authors suggested that clonal diversity may have been underestimated. Spike-specific TCR breadth and depth rose significantly after two AZD1222 doses compared with day 0 and with MenACWY recipients. In the small 56-69-year group, the increase in depth fell short of significance, most likely because of low power. Only 5 to 7 AZD1222 recipients were SARS-CoV-2 seropositive at baseline, limiting conclusions about previously exposed vaccinees. No day 14 peak-response samples were available, so repertoires were characterized only after the peak T cell response. CD4 TCRs associated with the vaccine covered the entire spike protein, and the dominant responses were in regions 160-218 and 743-854. Epitopes outside the regions mutated in the B.1.351 and B.1.1.7 variants were reportedly recognized by nearly half of the unique spike-specific TCRs.

The CDR3 regions of human TCRbeta chains were analyzed by immunosequencing. Per the source publication's procedure: TCRs in the repertoires were matched against a reference library of SARS-CoV-2-specific TCRs that had been generated with the MIRA antigen-specificity platform. Breadth meant the fraction of unique TCRs that were SARS-CoV-2-associated, whereas depth meant the fraction of total T cells that were SARS-CoV-2-associated. Using the MIRA data, each spike-specific TCR was mapped to the spike region that the TCR reacts to and placed in a CD4 or CD8 class. Log10-transformed breadth and depth values were compared by one-way ANOVA with Sidak's multiple comparisons tests. TCRdb retrieved this table from immuneACCESS and kept in-frame rearrangements only. Not all clones are present; in checked studies, unresolved V genes account for under half, and no reason is known for the remainder. V and J calls plus clone size are reproduced from that table; the DNA served to infer D and trimming. The sample table holds some 150,000 clones, of which more than 70% were seen once. The ten top clones hold over 2.5% of the sample.

Per the publication, the time point label means: baseline before first vaccination. The vaccinee samples were drawn from two UK trials, COV001 and COV002, one of which was a single-blind randomized controlled phase 2/3 trial testing AZD1222 (ChAdOx1 nCoV-19) in healthy adults. For TCRbeta chain sequencing, PBMC samples from trial participants were taken at day 0 and at day 28 after the second dose. In the case of this clone: What this receptor recognizes is not known. No base quality values were provided; no much bigger clone lies one nucleotide off.

Source: peripheral blood, taken on day 0 of AZD1222 vaccination. This TCR came from an adult in good health.

The sequence in DNA is TGTGCCAGCAGGCCGGCGGGACAGGGTTATGGCTACACCTTC. This sequence encodes CASRPAGQGYGYTF. This chain is built from TRBV6-5 and TRBJ1-2, with 9 bases in between that match TRBD1. CDR1 and CDR2 are drawn from the germline V gene: MNHEY, SVGAGI. CDR3 length: 14 amino acids, cysteine to phenylalanine. Solely the CDR3 DNA is kept, with 42 bases framed from the first base. The junction shows trimming of 6 bases on V and 5 bases on J, and the gene matches do not reach 7 bases of it.